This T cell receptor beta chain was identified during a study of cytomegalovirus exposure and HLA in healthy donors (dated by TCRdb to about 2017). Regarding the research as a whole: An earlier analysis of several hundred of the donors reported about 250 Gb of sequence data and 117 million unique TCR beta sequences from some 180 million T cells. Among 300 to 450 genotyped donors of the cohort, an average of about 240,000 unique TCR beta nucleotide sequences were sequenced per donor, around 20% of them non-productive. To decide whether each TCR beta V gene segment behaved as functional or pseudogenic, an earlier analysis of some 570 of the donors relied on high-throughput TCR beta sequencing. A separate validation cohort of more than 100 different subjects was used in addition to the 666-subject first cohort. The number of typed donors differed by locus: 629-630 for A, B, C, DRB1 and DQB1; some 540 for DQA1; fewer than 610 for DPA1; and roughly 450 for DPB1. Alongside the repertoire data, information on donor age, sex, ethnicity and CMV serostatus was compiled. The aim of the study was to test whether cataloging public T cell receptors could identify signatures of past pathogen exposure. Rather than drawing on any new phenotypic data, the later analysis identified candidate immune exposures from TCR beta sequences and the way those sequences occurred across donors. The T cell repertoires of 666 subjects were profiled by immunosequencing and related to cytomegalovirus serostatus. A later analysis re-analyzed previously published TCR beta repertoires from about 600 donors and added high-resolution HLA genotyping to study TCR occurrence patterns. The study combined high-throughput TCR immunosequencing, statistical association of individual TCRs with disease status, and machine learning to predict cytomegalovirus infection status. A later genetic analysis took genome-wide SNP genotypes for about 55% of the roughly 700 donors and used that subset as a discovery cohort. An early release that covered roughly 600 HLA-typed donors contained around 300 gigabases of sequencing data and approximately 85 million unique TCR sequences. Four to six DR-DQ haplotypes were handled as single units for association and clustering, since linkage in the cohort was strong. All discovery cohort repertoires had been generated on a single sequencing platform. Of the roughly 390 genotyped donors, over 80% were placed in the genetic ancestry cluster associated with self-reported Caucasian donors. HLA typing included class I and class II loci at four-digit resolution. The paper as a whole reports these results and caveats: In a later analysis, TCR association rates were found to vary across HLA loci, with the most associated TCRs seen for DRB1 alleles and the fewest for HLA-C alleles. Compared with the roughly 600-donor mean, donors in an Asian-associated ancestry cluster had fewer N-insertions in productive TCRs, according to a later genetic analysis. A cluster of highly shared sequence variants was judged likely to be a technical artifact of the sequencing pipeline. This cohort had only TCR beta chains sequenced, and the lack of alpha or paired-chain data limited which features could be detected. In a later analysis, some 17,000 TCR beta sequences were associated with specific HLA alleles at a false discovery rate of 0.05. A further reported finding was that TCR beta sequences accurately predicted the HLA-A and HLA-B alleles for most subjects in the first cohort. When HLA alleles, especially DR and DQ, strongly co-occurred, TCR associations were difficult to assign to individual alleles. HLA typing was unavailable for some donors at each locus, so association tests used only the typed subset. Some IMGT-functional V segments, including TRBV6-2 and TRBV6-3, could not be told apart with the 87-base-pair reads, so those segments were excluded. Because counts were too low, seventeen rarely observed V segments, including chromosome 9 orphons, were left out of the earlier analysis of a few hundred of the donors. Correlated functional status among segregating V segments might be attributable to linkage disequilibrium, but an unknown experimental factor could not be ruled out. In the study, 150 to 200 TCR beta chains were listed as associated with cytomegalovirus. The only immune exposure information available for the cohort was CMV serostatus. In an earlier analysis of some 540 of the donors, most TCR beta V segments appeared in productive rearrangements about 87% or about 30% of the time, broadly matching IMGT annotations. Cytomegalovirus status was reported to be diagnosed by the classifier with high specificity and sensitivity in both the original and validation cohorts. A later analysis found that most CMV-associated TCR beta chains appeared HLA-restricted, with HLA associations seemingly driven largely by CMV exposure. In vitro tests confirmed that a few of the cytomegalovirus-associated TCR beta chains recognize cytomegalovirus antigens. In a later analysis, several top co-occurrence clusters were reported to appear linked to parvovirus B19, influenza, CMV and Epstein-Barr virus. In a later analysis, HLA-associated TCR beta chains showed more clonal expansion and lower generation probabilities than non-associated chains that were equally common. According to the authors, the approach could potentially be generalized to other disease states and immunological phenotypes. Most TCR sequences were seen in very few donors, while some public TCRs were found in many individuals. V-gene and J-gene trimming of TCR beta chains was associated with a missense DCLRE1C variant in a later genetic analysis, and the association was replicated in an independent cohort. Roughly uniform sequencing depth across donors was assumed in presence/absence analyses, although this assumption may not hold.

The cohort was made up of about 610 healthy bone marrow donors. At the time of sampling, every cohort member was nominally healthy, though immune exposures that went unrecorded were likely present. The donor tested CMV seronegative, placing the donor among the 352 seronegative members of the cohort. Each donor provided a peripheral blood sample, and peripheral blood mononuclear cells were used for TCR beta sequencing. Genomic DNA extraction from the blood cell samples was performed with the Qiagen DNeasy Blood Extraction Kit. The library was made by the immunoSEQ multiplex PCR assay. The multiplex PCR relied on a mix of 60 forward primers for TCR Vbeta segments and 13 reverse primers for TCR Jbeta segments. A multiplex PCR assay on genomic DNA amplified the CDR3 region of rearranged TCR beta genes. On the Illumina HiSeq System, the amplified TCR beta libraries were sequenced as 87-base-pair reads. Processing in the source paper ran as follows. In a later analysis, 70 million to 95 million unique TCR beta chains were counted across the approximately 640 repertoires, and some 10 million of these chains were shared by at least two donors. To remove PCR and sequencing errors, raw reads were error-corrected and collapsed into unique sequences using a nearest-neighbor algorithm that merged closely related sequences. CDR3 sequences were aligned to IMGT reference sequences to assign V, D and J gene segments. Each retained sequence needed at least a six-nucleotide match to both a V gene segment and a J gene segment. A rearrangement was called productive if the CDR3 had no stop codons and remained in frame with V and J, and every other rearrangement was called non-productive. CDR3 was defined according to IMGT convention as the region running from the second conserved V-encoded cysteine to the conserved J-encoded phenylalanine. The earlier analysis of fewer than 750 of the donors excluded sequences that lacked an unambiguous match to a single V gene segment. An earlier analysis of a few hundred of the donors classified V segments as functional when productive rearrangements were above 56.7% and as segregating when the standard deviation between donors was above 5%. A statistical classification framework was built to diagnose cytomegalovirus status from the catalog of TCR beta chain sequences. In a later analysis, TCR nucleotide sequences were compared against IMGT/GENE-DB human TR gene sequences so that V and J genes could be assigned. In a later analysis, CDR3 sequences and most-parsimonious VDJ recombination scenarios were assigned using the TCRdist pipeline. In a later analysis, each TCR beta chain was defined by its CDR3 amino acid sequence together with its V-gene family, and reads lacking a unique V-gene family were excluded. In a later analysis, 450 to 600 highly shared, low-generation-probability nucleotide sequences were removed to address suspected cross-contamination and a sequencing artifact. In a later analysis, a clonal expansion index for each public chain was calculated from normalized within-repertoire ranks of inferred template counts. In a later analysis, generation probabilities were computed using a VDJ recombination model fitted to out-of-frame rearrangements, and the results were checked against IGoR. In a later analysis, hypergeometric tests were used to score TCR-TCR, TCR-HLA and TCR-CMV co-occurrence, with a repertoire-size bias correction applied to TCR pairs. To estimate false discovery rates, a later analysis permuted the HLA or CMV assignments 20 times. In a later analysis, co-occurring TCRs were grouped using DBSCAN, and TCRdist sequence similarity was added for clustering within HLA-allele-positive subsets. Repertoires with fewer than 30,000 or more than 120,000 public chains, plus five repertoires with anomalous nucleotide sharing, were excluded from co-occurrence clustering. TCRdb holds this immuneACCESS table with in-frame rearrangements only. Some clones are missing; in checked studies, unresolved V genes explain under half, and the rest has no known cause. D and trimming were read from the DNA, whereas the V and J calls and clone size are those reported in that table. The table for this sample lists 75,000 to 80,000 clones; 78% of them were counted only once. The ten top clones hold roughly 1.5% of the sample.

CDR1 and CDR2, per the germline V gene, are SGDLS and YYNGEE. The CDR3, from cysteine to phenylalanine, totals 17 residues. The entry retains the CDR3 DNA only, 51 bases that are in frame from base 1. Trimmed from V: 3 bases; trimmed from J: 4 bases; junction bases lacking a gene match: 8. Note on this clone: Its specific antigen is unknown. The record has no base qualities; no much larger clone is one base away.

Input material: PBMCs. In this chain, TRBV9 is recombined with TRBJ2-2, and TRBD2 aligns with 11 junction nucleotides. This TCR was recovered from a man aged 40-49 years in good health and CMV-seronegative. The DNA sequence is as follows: TGTGCCAGCAGCGCCCTACTAGCGGGGGCCTTCACCGGGGAGCTGTTTTTT. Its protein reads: CASSALLAGAFTGELFF.